The rows below give T cell receptor beta chains drawn from one sample of a study of blood T cell repertoires in COVID-19. The table came from immunoSEQ multiplex PCR; TCRdb's copy has only in-frame clones and leaves some out. Of about 210,000 clones listed, about 79% are singletons. The sample taken for sequencing was peripheral blood. The receptor set was obtained from a man aged 50-60 years with active or convalescent COVID-19. Each CDR3 is given with its conserved first and last residue. Fields, in order: clone size, J gene, D gene, V gene, CDR3 DNA, CDR3 protein. D genes are given only for firm matches. Clone size is stated in some rows and not others, as once, few, many or a class when expanded.

size: -; J: TRBJ1-2; D: TRBD1; V: TRBV6-6; DNA: TGTGCCAGCAGGAAGGGGGCGGATGGCTACACCTTC; CDR3: CASRKGADGYTF
size: -; J: TRBJ1-2; D: -; V: TRBV7-2; DNA: TGTGCCAGCAGCTTACAATCTGCGTACTATGGCTACACCTTC; CDR3: CASSLQSAYYGYTF
size: -; J: TRBJ2-1; D: -; V: TRBV7-3; DNA: TGTGCCAGCAGCCCAGACAGTTACAATGAGCAGTTCTTC; CDR3: CASSPDSYNEQFF
size: -; J: TRBJ2-2; D: -; V: TRBV7-3; DNA: TGTGCCAGCAGCCTTACCGGGGAGCTGTTTTTT; CDR3: CASSLTGELFF
size: once; J: TRBJ2-5; D: TRBD1; V: TRBV19; DNA: TGTGCCAGTAGTCCACAGGGGGCGGCGGGAGAGACCCAGTACTTC; CDR3: CASSPQGAAGETQYF
size: -; J: TRBJ1-1; D: TRBD1; V: TRBV2; DNA: TGTGCCAGCAGTTGGACAGGGAATGGGAACACTGAAGCTTTCTTT; CDR3: CASSWTGNGNTEAFF
size: -; J: TRBJ2-1; D: -; V: TRBV28; DNA: TGTGCCAGCAGTCTAGCCTGGGATGAGCAGTTCTTC; CDR3: CASSLAWDEQFF
size: -; J: TRBJ1-2; D: TRBD1; V: TRBV9; DNA: TGTGCCAGCAGCGTAGAACCGGGACAGGGAGTGAATGGCTACACCTTC; CDR3: CASSVEPGQGVNGYTF
size: few; J: TRBJ2-2; D: -; V: TRBV6-5; DNA: TGTGCCAGCAGCCTACAGGGTCCCGGGGAGCTGTTTTTT; CDR3: CASSLQGPGELFF
size: -; J: TRBJ1-4; D: -; V: TRBV7-5; DNA: TGTGTCAGAAGCCCTAGTACATGGCTCGTTGCAACTAATGAAAAACTGTTTTTT; CDR3: CVRSPSTWLVATNEKLFF
size: -; J: TRBJ1-1; D: TRBD1; V: TRBV2; DNA: TGTGCCAAGGACCCAACCCGGCAGGGGGCTAGGGCGAGCACTGAAGCTTTCTTT; CDR3: CAKDPTRQGARASTEAFF
size: -; J: TRBJ1-2; D: TRBD1; V: TRBV6-2/TRBV6-3; DNA: TGTGCCAGCAGTTACGATGAAACCGGGACAGGGTATGGCTACACCTTC; CDR3: CASSYDETGTGYGYTF
size: few; J: TRBJ1-4; D: -; V: TRBV2; DNA: TGTGCCAGCAGTGACCGGGCCGGGGATGAAAAACTGTTTTTT; CDR3: CASSDRAGDEKLFF
size: -; J: TRBJ2-5; D: TRBD1; V: TRBV28; DNA: TGTGCCAGCAGCCCCCTGTTCGGGACAGCTCAAGAGACCCAGTACTTC; CDR3: CASSPLFGTAQETQYF
size: -; J: TRBJ1-3; D: -; V: TRBV18; DNA: TGTGCCAGCTCTTCGGGGGGAACCGGAAACACCATATATTTT; CDR3: CASSSGGTGNTIYF
size: -; J: TRBJ2-5; D: TRBD1; V: TRBV19; DNA: TGTGCCAGTAGTATGGGGCAGGGGGCAGTCGAAGAGACCCAGTACTTC; CDR3: CASSMGQGAVEETQYF
size: -; J: TRBJ2-3; D: -; V: TRBV3-1/TRBV3-2; DNA: TGTGCCAGCAGTAACGGGCTAGCTGATGGCACGCAGTATTTT; CDR3: CASSNGLADGTQYF
size: -; J: TRBJ2-1; D: -; V: TRBV6-2/TRBV6-3; DNA: TGTGCCAGCAGTTACTCCCATAGCTGGGGGGTCACTGAGCAGTTCTTC; CDR3: CASSYSHSWGVTEQFF
size: -; J: TRBJ2-3; D: TRBD2; V: TRBV4-2; DNA: TGTGCCAGCAGCCAACGACTAGCGGGGGCGGATACGCAGTATTTT; CDR3: CASSQRLAGADTQYF
size: -; J: TRBJ2-3; D: TRBD1; V: TRBV10-3; DNA: TGTGCCATCAGTGAGAACAGGGGCCCCAGCACAGATACGCAGTATTTT; CDR3: CAISENRGPSTDTQYF
size: -; J: TRBJ1-3; D: -; V: TRBV5-6; DNA: TGTGCCAGCAGCATAACAGGAAACACCATATATTTT; CDR3: CASSITGNTIYF
size: -; J: TRBJ2-5; D: TRBD1; V: TRBV28; DNA: TGTGCCAGCAGTTCAGGGGGAAGGCAAGAGACCCAGTACTTC; CDR3: CASSSGGRQETQYF
size: -; J: TRBJ1-2; D: TRBD1; V: TRBV6-5; DNA: TGTGCCAGCAGTTCGACAGGGCCACAAGGCTACACCTTC; CDR3: CASSSTGPQGYTF
size: -; J: TRBJ2-2; D: -; V: TRBV6-5; DNA: TGTGCCAGCAGGCCTGACGGGTTCCCCGGGGAGCTGTTTTTT; CDR3: CASRPDGFPGELFF
size: -; J: TRBJ2-1; D: TRBD2; V: TRBV2; DNA: TGTGCCAGCAGTGGGGGCGGGGGAAGTGTGGTGAGGGAGCAGTTCTTC; CDR3: CASSGGGGSVVREQFF
size: -; J: TRBJ2-1; D: TRBD2; V: TRBV7-2; DNA: TGTGCCAGCAGCCTCTTCGGGGGGGGGCTTGCGAATGAGCAGTTCTTC; CDR3: CASSLFGGGLANEQFF
size: -; J: TRBJ1-1; D: TRBD1; V: TRBV5-4; DNA: TGTGCCAGCAGGTCCGGGACAGGGTCCATGAACACTGAAGCTTTCTTT; CDR3: CASRSGTGSMNTEAFF
size: -; J: TRBJ2-5; D: TRBD1; V: TRBV18; DNA: TGTGCCAGCCGGGACAGCCAAGAGACCCAGTACTTC; CDR3: CASRDSQETQYF
size: -; J: TRBJ2-1; D: TRBD1; V: TRBV7-9; DNA: TGTGCCAGCAGCTTAGGAGCAGGGGGCAGTTCCTACAATGAGCAGTTCTTC; CDR3: CASSLGAGGSSYNEQFF
size: -; J: TRBJ1-4; D: TRBD1; V: TRBV2; DNA: TGTGCCAGCAGGGTACAGGGGGCGCCGGAAAAACTGTTTTTT; CDR3: CASRVQGAPEKLFF
size: -; J: TRBJ2-7; D: TRBD2; V: TRBV25-1; DNA: TGTGCCAGCACCAAAGCGGGGGCCTACGAGCAGTACTTC; CDR3: CASTKAGAYEQYF
size: -; J: TRBJ2-5; D: TRBD2; V: TRBV2; DNA: TGTGCCAGCAGTGAAGCGGGACTAAACCAAGAGACCCAGTACTTC; CDR3: CASSEAGLNQETQYF
size: -; J: TRBJ2-3; D: TRBD2; V: TRBV5-4; DNA: TGTGCCAGCAGCTTGGGACTAGCGGGGGGAAATACGCAGTATTTT; CDR3: CASSLGLAGGNTQYF
size: -; J: TRBJ2-5; D: -; V: TRBV28; DNA: TGTGCCAGCAGTTTAGTAAGGATTGGGCGAGGGCGCGAGACCCAGTACTTC; CDR3: CASSLVRIGRGRETQYF
size: -; J: TRBJ2-1; D: -; V: TRBV28; DNA: TGTGCCAGCAGCTCCACAGGGAACTCCTACAATGAGCAGTTCTTC; CDR3: CASSSTGNSYNEQFF
size: -; J: TRBJ1-2; D: TRBD1; V: TRBV5-4; DNA: TGTGCCAGCAGCTTGGCAGGGGGCGCGTTTGGCTACACCTTC; CDR3: CASSLAGGAFGYTF
size: -; J: TRBJ2-2; D: TRBD2; V: TRBV28; DNA: TGTGCCAGCAGGGGGGGGTCCCCCAACACCGGGGAGCTGTTTTTT; CDR3: CASRGGSPNTGELFF
size: -; J: TRBJ1-2; D: -; V: TRBV5-8; DNA: TGTGCCAGCAGCCCTGGGACATTTTACGGCTACACCTTC; CDR3: CASSPGTFYGYTF
size: few; J: TRBJ1-1; D: -; V: TRBV2; DNA: TGTGCCAGCAGGGCCCAGGGGAACACTGAAGCTTTCTTT; CDR3: CASRAQGNTEAFF
size: -; J: TRBJ2-1; D: -; V: TRBV9; DNA: TGTGCCAGCGCCCTTAGGGGGGGCACCTACAATGAGCAGTTCTTC; CDR3: CASALRGGTYNEQFF
size: -; J: TRBJ2-4; D: -; V: TRBV6-5; DNA: TGTGCCAGCAGTTACTCAGGAGGGTTAGCCAAAAACATTCAGTACTTC; CDR3: CASSYSGGLAKNIQYF
size: once; J: TRBJ2-3; D: TRBD1; V: TRBV4-2; DNA: TGTGCCAGCAGCAAGGATCCGCAGGACAGGGTGGTGGCAGATACGCAGTATTTT; CDR3: CASSKDPQDRVVADTQYF
size: -; J: TRBJ1-1; D: -; V: TRBV7-9; DNA: TGTGCCAGCAGCTTAGGAACAATGAACACTGAAGCTTTCTTT; CDR3: CASSLGTMNTEAFF
size: once; J: TRBJ2-5; D: -; V: TRBV18; DNA: TGTGCCAGCTCATCCGAAGAGACCCAGTACTTC; CDR3: CASSSEETQYF
size: -; J: TRBJ1-4; D: -; V: TRBV5-4; DNA: TGTGCCAGCAGCTCCACCAGCGACCCCGCGGAAAAACTGTTTTTT; CDR3: CASSSTSDPAEKLFF
size: once; J: TRBJ2-4; D: -; V: TRBV5-4; DNA: TGTGCCAGCAGCCCGGCAGGGGCCAAAAACATTCAGTACTTC; CDR3: CASSPAGAKNIQYF
size: -; J: TRBJ1-2; D: -; V: TRBV6-5; DNA: TGTGCCAGCAGGGTTCGAGAGGGCTATGGCTACACCTTC; CDR3: CASRVREGYGYTF
size: -; J: TRBJ1-4; D: -; V: TRBV28; DNA: TGTGCCAGCCGCTTCAAAACTACGGCGGGTAATGAAAAACTGTTTTTT; CDR3: CASRFKTTAGNEKLFF
size: -; J: TRBJ2-3; D: -; V: TRBV7-2; DNA: TGTGCCAGCAGCCCACAGGGTAATACGCAGTATTTT; CDR3: CASSPQGNTQYF
size: -; J: TRBJ1-1; D: -; V: TRBV2; DNA: TGTGCCAGCAGCTGGACAGAAATGAACACTGAAGCTTTCTTT; CDR3: CASSWTEMNTEAFF
size: once; J: TRBJ2-3; D: TRBD2; V: TRBV4-1; DNA: TGCGCCAGCAGCCGGCGACCGGGACTAGGAAGGGGGAATACGCAGTATTTT; CDR3: CASSRRPGLGRGNTQYF
size: -; J: TRBJ2-3; D: TRBD2; V: TRBV3-1/TRBV3-2; DNA: TGTGCCAGCAGGGGTTTGCGGGGGGGCAAGGGCACAGATACGCAGTATTTT; CDR3: CASRGLRGGKGTDTQYF
size: -; J: TRBJ2-5; D: -; V: TRBV29-1; DNA: TGCAGCGTTGAAAGGACTCGGCAAAGGGAGACCCAGTACTTC; CDR3: CSVERTRQRETQYF
size: -; J: TRBJ1-4; D: TRBD1; V: TRBV2; DNA: TGTGCCAGCAGTGAACAGGGGGCGGCTAATGAAAAACTGTTTTTT; CDR3: CASSEQGAANEKLFF